This T cell receptor (beta chain) comes out of a study of cytomegalovirus exposure and HLA in healthy donors (dated by TCRdb to the late 2010s). For context, the study as a whole: According to an earlier analysis of 550 to 750 of the donors, 150 million to 200 million T cells yielded over 100 million unique TCR beta sequences and about 280 Gb of sequence data. An early release covering around 630 HLA-typed donors comprised approximately 290 gigabases of sequencing data and approximately 85 million unique TCR sequences. Besides the first cohort of some 670 subjects, a separate validation cohort made up of about 120 different subjects was used. The genetic ancestry cluster associated with self-reported Caucasian donors included approximately 85% of the approximately 430 genotyped donors. Rather than drawing on any new phenotypic data, the later analysis identified candidate immune exposures from TCR beta sequences and the way those sequences occurred across donors. HLA typing covered class I and class II loci at four-digit resolution. On average, roughly 250,000 unique TCR beta nucleotide sequences were sequenced per donor among about 400 genotyped donors of the cohort, with roughly 18% of those sequences being non-productive. The number of donors typed differed by locus, with about 629-640 for A, B, C, DRB1 and DQB1, 522 for DQA1, about 610 for DPA1, and some 440 for DPB1. About five DR-DQ haplotypes were treated as single units for association and clustering because of strong linkage in the cohort. The study aimed to test whether cataloging public T cell receptors could reveal signatures of past pathogen exposure. Genome-wide SNP genotypes for about 65% of the 666 donors were used in a later genetic analysis, which treated that subset as a discovery cohort. In an earlier analysis of 550 to 700 of the donors, high-throughput TCR beta sequencing was used to judge whether each TCR beta V gene segment behaved as functional or pseudogenic. High-throughput TCR immunosequencing, statistical association of individual TCRs with disease status, and machine learning were combined to predict cytomegalovirus infection status. In a later analysis, previously published TCR beta repertoires from fewer than 750 donors were re-analyzed and high-resolution HLA genotyping was added so that TCR occurrence patterns could be studied. Donor age, sex, ethnicity and CMV serostatus were compiled together with the repertoire data. Using immunosequencing, the study profiled T cell repertoires from 550 to 750 subjects and related those repertoires to cytomegalovirus serostatus. All discovery cohort repertoires had been generated using a single sequencing platform.

General conclusions and limits of the study: Only TCR beta chains were sequenced in this cohort, and the absence of alpha or paired-chain data limited detectable features. V-gene and J-gene trimming of TCR beta chains was associated with a missense DCLRE1C variant in a later genetic analysis, and the association was replicated in an independent cohort. In a later analysis, HLA-associated TCR beta chains were found to be more clonally expanded and to have lower generation probabilities than equally common non-associated chains. Most TCR sequences were seen in very few donors, while some public TCRs were found in many individuals. A further reported finding was that TCR beta sequences accurately predicted the HLA-A and HLA-B alleles for most subjects in the first cohort. An earlier analysis of approximately 570 of the donors showed that most TCR beta V segments appeared in productive rearrangements either about 87% or about 30% of the time, which broadly matched IMGT annotations. Linkage disequilibrium might explain the correlated functional status among segregating V segments, but an unknown experimental factor could not be ruled out. A cluster of highly shared sequence variants was judged likely to be a technical artifact of the sequencing pipeline. CMV serostatus was the only immune exposure information available for the cohort. In vitro tests confirmed that a few of the cytomegalovirus-associated TCR beta chains recognize cytomegalovirus antigens. Because some donors lacked HLA typing at each locus, the association tests relied only on the typed subset. According to a later genetic analysis, donors in an Asian-associated ancestry cluster had fewer N-insertions in productive TCRs than the approximately 630-donor mean. According to a later analysis, most CMV-associated TCR beta chains appeared to be HLA-restricted, and the HLA associations seemed to be driven largely by CMV exposure. The presence/absence analyses assumed that sequencing depth was roughly uniform across donors, and that assumption may not be true. According to a later analysis, TCR association rates differed among HLA loci, with DRB1 alleles showing the most associated TCRs and HLA-C alleles showing the fewest. A later analysis associated approximately 17,000 TCR beta sequences with specific HLA alleles at a false discovery rate of 0.05. Assigning TCR associations to individual alleles was difficult when HLA alleles, especially DR and DQ, strongly co-occurred. Some IMGT-functional V segments, including TRBV6-2 and TRBV6-3, could not be distinguished by the 87-base-pair reads and were therefore excluded. It was suggested by the authors that the approach could potentially be generalized to other disease states and immunological phenotypes. Over 15 rarely observed V segments, including chromosome 9 orphons, were excluded from the earlier analysis of just under 600 of the donors because counts were too low. The study listed 150 to 200 TCR beta chains as associated with cytomegalovirus. A later analysis reported that several top co-occurrence clusters appeared linked to parvovirus B19, influenza, CMV and Epstein-Barr virus. Cytomegalovirus status was reported to be diagnosed by the classifier with high specificity and sensitivity in both the original and validation cohorts.

From cysteine to phenylalanine, the CDR3 is 15 amino acids long. Only the CDR3 portion is preserved as DNA: 45 bases, with reading frame beginning at the first base. The germline V and J ends show losses of 3 bases and 2 bases respectively, and no gene match explains 6 bases of the junction. CDR1 and CDR2 (LNHNV, YYDKDF) derive from the germline V gene (reference sequence). Points on this clone: This clone's antigen is unknown. Base-call qualities are not available, and no considerably larger clone is one nucleotide away.

Receptor amplification or capture employed the immunoSEQ multiplex PCR assay. A mixture of 60 forward primers for TCR Vbeta segments and 13 reverse primers for TCR Jbeta segments was used in the multiplex PCR. The CDR3 region of rearranged TCR beta genes was amplified from genomic DNA by a multiplex PCR assay. The Illumina HiSeq System was used to sequence the amplified TCR beta libraries as 87-base-pair reads. The published analysis was carried out like this. A later analysis tallied approximately 87 million unique TCR beta chains across the 650 to 750 repertoires, and about 12 million of those chains were shared by two or more donors. To remove PCR and sequencing errors, raw reads were error-corrected and collapsed into unique sequences using a nearest-neighbor algorithm that merged closely related sequences. Alignment of CDR3 sequences to IMGT reference sequences was used to assign V, D and J gene segments. For a sequence to be retained, a match of at least six nucleotides to both a V gene segment and a J gene segment was required. Rearrangements were classified as productive when the CDR3 lacked stop codons and remained in frame with V and J, and all other rearrangements were classified as non-productive. CDR3 was defined by IMGT convention, running from the second conserved V-encoded cysteine to the conserved J-encoded phenylalanine. The earlier analysis of approximately 590 of the donors excluded any sequence lacking an unambiguous match to a single V gene segment. In an earlier analysis of some 590 of the donors, a V segment was called functional when productive rearrangements were above 56.7%, and segregating when the standard deviation between donors exceeded 5%. A statistical classification framework was built to diagnose cytomegalovirus status from the catalog of TCR beta chain sequences. In a later analysis, TCR nucleotide sequences were compared against IMGT/GENE-DB human TR gene sequences so that V and J genes could be assigned. The TCRdist pipeline was used in a later analysis to assign CDR3 sequences and most-parsimonious VDJ recombination scenarios. A later analysis defined each TCR beta chain by its CDR3 amino acid sequence plus V-gene family, and excluded reads lacking a unique V-gene family. As a way to deal with suspected cross-contamination and a sequencing artifact, a later analysis dropped 450 to 600 nucleotide sequences that were highly shared and had low generation probability. In a later analysis, a clonal expansion index was calculated for each public chain from normalized within-repertoire ranks of inferred template counts. In a later analysis, generation probabilities were computed using a VDJ recombination model fitted to out-of-frame rearrangements, and the results were checked against IGoR. A later analysis scored TCR-TCR, TCR-HLA and TCR-CMV co-occurrence with hypergeometric tests, applying a repertoire-size bias correction to TCR pairs. A later analysis estimated false discovery rates by permuting HLA or CMV assignments 20 times. In a later analysis, co-occurring TCRs were grouped with DBSCAN, and TCRdist sequence similarity was added when clustering was performed within HLA-allele-positive subsets. Co-occurrence clustering excluded repertoires with fewer than 30,000 or more than 120,000 public chains, plus five with anomalous nucleotide sharing. Held by TCRdb, this immuneACCESS table contains in-frame sequences only and omits some clones. Under half of the omission traces to an unresolved V gene where checked; the cause of the rest is unknown. From that table come the V and J calls and clone size; the DNA was used to work out D and trimming. This sample is represented by some 130,000 clones; around 10% of them were singletons. The ten largest clones add up to 5.5% to 8% of the sample.

The cohort consisted of more than 650 healthy bone marrow donors. All cohort members were sampled while nominally healthy, although unrecorded immune exposures were likely present. The donor was CMV seropositive and was included in the group of almost 300 seropositive cohort members. A peripheral blood sample was collected from each donor, and TCR beta sequencing was performed on peripheral blood mononuclear cells. The Qiagen DNeasy Blood Extraction Kit was used to extract genomic DNA from the blood cell samples. The sequencing sample was made of PBMCs. The source is a woman aged 40 to 50 in good health and CMV-seropositive. The sequence links TRBV15 to TRBJ1-2, with 7 middle bases fitting TRBD1. Here the CDR3 is given as CATSRTGKINYGYTF. The DNA sequence is given as TGTGCCACCAGCAGGACAGGGAAAATAAACTATGGCTACACCTTC.